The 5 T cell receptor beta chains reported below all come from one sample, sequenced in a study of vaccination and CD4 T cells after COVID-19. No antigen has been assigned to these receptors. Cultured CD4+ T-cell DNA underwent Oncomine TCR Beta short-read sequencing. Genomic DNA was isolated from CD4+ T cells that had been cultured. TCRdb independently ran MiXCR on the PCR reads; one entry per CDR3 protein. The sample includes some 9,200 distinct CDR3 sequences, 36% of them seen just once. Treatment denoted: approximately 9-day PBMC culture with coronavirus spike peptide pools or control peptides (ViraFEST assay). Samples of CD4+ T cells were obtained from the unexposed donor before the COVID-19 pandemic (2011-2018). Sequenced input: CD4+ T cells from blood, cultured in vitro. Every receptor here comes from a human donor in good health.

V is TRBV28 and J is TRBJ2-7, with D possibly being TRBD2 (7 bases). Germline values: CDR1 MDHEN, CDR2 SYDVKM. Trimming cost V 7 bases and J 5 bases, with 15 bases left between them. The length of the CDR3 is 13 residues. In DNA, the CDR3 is TGTGCCAGCATCTGGGGAGGGGGTAACGAGCAGTACTTC. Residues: CASIWGGGNEQYF.

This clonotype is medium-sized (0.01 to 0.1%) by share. In DNA, the CDR3 is TGTGCCAGCAGCCGAACAGGGACCTTCAACTATGGCTACACCTTC. It encodes CASSRTGTFNYGYTF. This sequence joins TRBV7-9 and TRBJ1-2, with D tentatively TRBD1 (6 bases). V lost 5 bases and J lost 2, with 15 bases in between. The CDR3 consists of 15 residues. Germline V gene sequence: CDR1 SEHNR, CDR2 FQNEAQ (reference sequence). The variable domain in full, with the rest retrieved from reference TRBV7-9 and TRBJ1-2, is DTGVSQNPRHKITKRGQNVTFRCDPISEHNRLYWYRQTLGQGPEFLTYFQNEAQLEKSRLLSDRFSAERPKGSFSTLEIQRTEQGDSAMYLCASSRTGTFNYGYTFGSGTRLTVV.

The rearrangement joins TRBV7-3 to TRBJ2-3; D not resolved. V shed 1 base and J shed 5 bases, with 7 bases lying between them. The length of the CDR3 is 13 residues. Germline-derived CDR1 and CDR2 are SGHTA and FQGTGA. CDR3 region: CASSLIPRDTQYF. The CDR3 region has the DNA TGTGCCAGCAGCTTAATCCCCCGAGATACGCAGTATTTT.

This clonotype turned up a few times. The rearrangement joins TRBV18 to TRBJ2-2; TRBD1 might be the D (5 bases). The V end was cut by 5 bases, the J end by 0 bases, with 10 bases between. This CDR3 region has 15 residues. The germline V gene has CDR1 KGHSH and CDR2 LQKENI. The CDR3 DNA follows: TGTGCCAGCTCATTAACGGACACGAACACCGGGGAGCTGTTTTTT. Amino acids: CASSLTDTNTGELFF. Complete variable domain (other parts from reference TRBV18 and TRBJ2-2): NAGVMQNPRHLVRRRGQEARLRCSPMKGHSHVYWYRQLPEEGLKFMVYLQKENIIDESGMPKERFSAEFPKEGPSILRIQQVVRGDSAAYFCASSLTDTNTGELFFGEGSRLTVL.

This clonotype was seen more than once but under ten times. This chain's CDR3 is CASSQTRFGNTEAFF. DNA of the CDR3: TGTGCCAGCAGCCAAACCCGGTTTGGGAACACTGAAGCTTTCTTT. V is TRBV7-9 and J is TRBJ1-1; no reliable D call. This CDR3 is built from 15 residues. The germline V and J ends were trimmed by 5 bases and 1 base, with 14 bases remaining between them. Germline-derived CDR1 and CDR2 are SEHNR and FQNEAQ (reference sequence).